One and the same sample provided the 32 T cell receptor beta chains below, sequenced in a study of CD8 T cells in ankylosing spondylitis. Their recognized antigens are unknown. Findings and limits, study-wide: Ankylosing spondylitis blood seemed to carry a telltale TCR beta motif made of several highly homologous variants.

TCRdb redid the calling of the 5' RACE reads with MiXCR, one entry per CDR3 protein. The sample holds approximately 500,000 distinct CDR3 sequences, about 13% seen once. The specimen sequenced was blood, either unsorted or a sorted T cell fraction (not recorded which). The receptor set was obtained from a male donor with ankylosing spondylitis.

The rearrangement joins TRBV4-1 to TRBJ1-2; D unresolved. This CDR3 is built from 13 residues. V was clipped by 3 bases and J by 2 bases, with 7 bases between them. Looked up from germline, CDR1 is MGHRA and CDR2 is YSYEKL. The CDR3, as DNA: TGCGCCAGCAGCCACCCAGCCAACTATGGCTACACCTTC. This sequence encodes CASSHPANYGYTF.

V and J are TRBV6-1 and TRBJ2-5, with D maybe TRBD1 (6 bases). V was pared by 3 bases and J by 5 bases, with 16 bases between. The CDR3 runs to 15 residues. CDR1 MNHNS and CDR2 SASEGT come from the germline V gene. CDR3 in DNA: TGTGCCAGCAGTGAGAACAGGGCCCCCGGGGAGACCCAGTACTTC. Translation: CASSENRAPGETQYF.

In its sample, this clonotype was seen a few times. V usage is TRBV7-6 and J usage is TRBJ1-1; no clear D. Looked up from germline, CDR1 is SGHVS and CDR2 is FNYEAQ. The CDR3 runs 16 residues. V was clipped by 0 bases and J by 2 bases, with 13 bases between them. CDR3 DNA sequence: TGTGCCAGCAGCTTAGCGCCTGCGCTCACTAACACTGAAGCTTTCTTT. Protein: CASSLAPALTNTEAFF.

This chain links TRBV28 with TRBJ2-3, with a possible D match to TRBD2 (5 bases). Germline V gene sequence: CDR1 MDHEN, CDR2 SYDVKM. The CDR3 covers 15 residues. V lost 2 bases, J lost 6 bases, and 15 bases lay in between. The CDR3 spells CASSLRAGLGDTQYF. DNA of the CDR3: TGTGCCAGCAGTTTAAGGGCGGGCCTTGGGGATACGCAGTATTTT.

V is TRBV20-1 and J is TRBJ2-1; D not certain. The V end lost 4 bases, the J end lost 8 bases, and 15 bases lay between the germline ends. The CDR3 has 13 residues. Germline-derived CDR1 and CDR2 are DFQATT and SNEGSKA (reference sequence). This chain's CDR3 is CSAIHGDHDEQFF. In nucleotides, the CDR3 is TGCAGTGCTATCCACGGAGATCATGATGAGCAGTTCTTC.

This clonotype came up a few times. CDR3 bases: TGTGCCAGCAGCTTAATTTTTATGCAGTATTTT. Its translation: CASSLIFMQYF. The chain links TRBV7-2 to TRBJ2-3, with no clear D. The V gene's germline CDR1 is SGHTA and CDR2 FQGNSA. The V end was cut by 2 bases, the J end by 11 bases, with 8 bases between. This CDR3 is 11 amino acids long.

Only a few counts were recorded for this clonotype. The rearrangement links TRBV20-1 to TRBJ2-5; 12 nucleotides align to TRBD1. Germline values: CDR1 DFQATT, CDR2 SNEGSKA (reference sequence). The CDR3 has 15 amino acids. The ends lost 3 bases at V and 4 bases at J; junction bases unmatched: 6. The CDR3 here is CSASGRDRGRETQYF. The CDR3 DNA is TGCAGTGCTAGCGGAAGGGACAGGGGGCGAGAGACCCAGTACTTC.

This clonotype has a handful of counts. This chain uses TRBV11-2 with TRBJ2-1; no clear D. CDR1 SGHAT and CDR2 FQNNGV come from the germline V gene. CDR3 size: 13 residues. V was clipped by 3 bases and J by 7 bases, with 10 bases between them. CDR3 bases: TGTGCCAGCAGCTTGGTACCCCTGAATGAGCAGTTCTTC. Translating gives CASSLVPLNEQFF.

V usage is TRBV28 and J usage is TRBJ2-6, with no clear D. CDR1 and CDR2 (germline): MDHEN, SYDVKM. V lost 0 bases and J 0 bases, leaving 6 bases between the germline ends. This CDR3 contains 16 residues. CDR3 sequence: CASSLWSGSGANVLTF. In nucleotides, the CDR3 is TGTGCCAGCAGTTTATGGTCGGGCTCTGGGGCCAACGTCCTGACTTTC.

For the CDR3, the DNA is TGTGCCAGCAGCTTAGTTGGACTGATCAATGAAAAACTGTTTTTT. The encoded protein is CASSLVGLINEKLFF. This rearrangement joins TRBV7-9 to TRBJ1-4; D is ambiguous. Between the trimmed V and J ends, which lost 1 base and 5 bases, there was a span of 11 bases. Looked up from germline, CDR1 is SEHNR and CDR2 is FQNEAQ (reference sequence). The CDR3 contains 15 residues.

The V gene is TRBV7-9, the J gene TRBJ2-2; D remains ambiguous. Looked up from germline, CDR1 is SEHNR and CDR2 is FQNEAQ (reference sequence). The CDR3 has 13 amino acids. Trimming shortened V by 5 bases and J by 7 bases, and 11 bases separated the two germline ends. The CDR3 here is CASSLYWNGELFF. The DNA of the CDR3 is TGTGCCAGCAGCCTATATTGGAACGGGGAGCTGTTTTTT.

The chain combines TRBV9 with TRBJ2-1; the D gene is possibly TRBD2 (7 bases). V lost 8 bases, J lost 5 bases, and 17 bases lay in between. The CDR3 has 14 amino acids. In germline, CDR1 is SGDLS, CDR2 YYNGEE. CDR3 nucleotide sequence: TGTGCCAGTAAAAGAGGGGGGGGAAACAATGAGCAGTTCTTC. It specifies CASKRGGGNNEQFF.

The chain links TRBV29-1 to TRBJ2-7; D could derive from TRBD1 or TRBD2 (5 bases each). The CDR3 covers 12 residues. Germline-derived CDR1 and CDR2 are SQVTM and ANQGSEA. V gave up 4 bases and J gave up 2 bases, with 9 bases separating them. The CDR3 DNA reads TGCAGCGTTGGGGGGACCACCTACGAGCAGTACTTC. As protein: CSVGGTTYEQYF.

In this sample, this clonotype turned up many times. CDR3 DNA sequence: TGTGCCAGCAGCCCGACAGGGACCAAAAACATTCAGTACTTC. As protein: CASSPTGTKNIQYF. This chain joins TRBV5-6 and TRBJ2-4; 7 nucleotides agree with TRBD1. V lost 4 bases, J lost 2 bases, and 3 bases stayed unmatched. CDR1 and CDR2 from the germline V gene are SGHDT and YYEEEE. This CDR3 is built from 14 residues.

This clonotype was detected ten times or more. This chain connects TRBV7-2 to TRBJ2-5; 10 bases fit TRBD1. The V segment lost 2 bases and the J segment 5 bases; nucleotides outside the gene matches: 11. Germline loops: CDR1 SGHTA, CDR2 FQGNSA. The length of the CDR3 is 17 residues. This CDR3 is CASSLMGQGLRGETQYF. For the CDR3, the DNA is TGTGCCAGCAGCTTAATGGGACAGGGGTTGAGAGGGGAGACCCAGTACTTC. Together with reference TRBV7-2 and TRBJ2-5, the CDR3 gives the full variable domain: GAGVSQSPSNKVTEKGKDVELRCDPISGHTALYWYRQSLGQGLEFLIYFQGNSAPDKSGLPSDRFSAERTGGSVSTLTIQRTQQEDSAVYLCASSLMGQGLRGETQYFGPGTRLLVL.

This chain joins TRBV15 and TRBJ1-5; possibly TRBD1 for D (6 bases). The V gene lost 0 bases and the J gene lost 0 bases, with 12 bases spanning the gap. CDR1 is LNHNV and CDR2 is YYDKDF in the germline V gene (reference sequence). The CDR3 covers 17 residues. The CDR3 nucleotides are TGTGCCACCAGCAGAGACGCACAGGGAACTAGCAATCAGCCCCAGCATTTT. Its translation is CATSRDAQGTSNQPQHF.

This clonotype has more than one count but fewer than ten. CDR3 coding DNA: TGCGCCAGCAGCCCGTCTGGCACCTCCAAGAAAGAGGCTAGCACAGATACGCAGTATTTT. Its protein product is CASSPSGTSKKEASTDTQYF. The chain carries TRBV5-1 and TRBJ2-3; D unclear. CDR1 is SGHRS, CDR2 YFSETQ, per germline. The V and J ends lost 4 bases and 0 bases respectively, with 27 bases between them. This CDR3 has 20 amino acids.

The rearrangement uses TRBV5-4 and TRBJ2-3; TRBD2 is a possible D gene (5 bases). CDR3 length equals 14 residues. Looked up from germline, CDR1 is SGHNT and CDR2 is YYREEE (reference sequence). V lost 5 bases and J 1 base, leaving 11 bases between the germline ends. The DNA of the CDR3 is TGTGCCAGCAGACGGACCGGGGGCACAGATACGCAGTATTTT. Its protein is CASRRTGGTDTQYF. Using reference TRBV5-4 and TRBJ2-3 for the parts outside the CDR3, the full variable domain is ETGVTQSPTHLIKTRGQQVTLRCSSQSGHNTVSWYQQALGQGPQFIFQYYREEENGRGNFPPRFSGLQFPNYSSELNVNALELDDSALYLCASRRTGGTDTQYFGPGTRLTVL.

V is TRBV14 and J is TRBJ1-2; D not certain. The CDR3 contains 13 residues. Trimming took 4 bases from V and 8 from J, leaving 14 bases between them. From germline, CDR1 is SGHDN and CDR2 FVKESK. CDR3 DNA sequence: TGTGCCAGCAGCCCAACGGAACCTCTCGGCTACACCTTC. Translated, it gives CASSPTEPLGYTF.

V is TRBV30 and J is TRBJ1-5; D possibly corresponds to TRBD1 (6 bases). Germline CDR1 GTSNPN, CDR2 SVGIG (reference sequence). Between the trimmed V and J ends, which lost 0 bases and 2 bases, there was a span of 8 bases. The CDR3 is 14 amino acids. The CDR3 here is CAWSVSGGNQPQHF. The CDR3 coding sequence is TGTGCCTGGAGTGTATCAGGGGGCAATCAGCCCCAGCATTTT.

The V call is TRBV3-1, the J call TRBJ2-2; 10 bases agree with TRBD2. CDR1 is LGHDT and CDR2 is YNNKEL in the germline V gene (reference sequence). The junction had 6 bases not matched to a gene; V was cut back by 8 bases and J by 6 bases. The CDR3 has 14 residues. The CDR3 DNA reads as TGTGCCAGCCGGGAGCGGGAGGGCGCCGGGGAGCTGTTTTTT. Translation: CASREREGAGELFF.

The table lists this clonotype with a few counts. The CDR3 loop is CASSQGDPSYNEQFF. In DNA form, the CDR3 reads TGTGCCAGCAGCCAAGGGGACCCCTCCTACAATGAGCAGTTCTTC. The chain has TRBV14 and TRBJ2-1; D assignment may be TRBD1 or TRBD2 (5 bases each). The CDR3 sequence is 15 residues long. V lost 1 base and J 0 bases, leaving 7 bases between the germline ends. Germline V lookup: CDR1 SGHDN, CDR2 FVKESK.

This clonotype was counted many times. V gene TRBV20-1 combines with J gene TRBJ1-2, with 7 bases fitting TRBD1. Germline V gene sequence: CDR1 DFQATT, CDR2 SNEGSKA (reference sequence). With 3 bases clipped from V and 6 bases from J, the junction kept 13 bases outside the gene matches. This CDR3 contains 15 residues. The DNA of the CDR3 is TGCAGTGCTAGGGACCGGGACAGCGTCCGACATGGCTACACCTTC. Translating it yields CSARDRDSVRHGYTF.

Ten or more counts support this clonotype. The chain combines TRBV3-1 with TRBJ2-3; perhaps TRBD1 as D (5 bases). Germline CDR1 reads LGHDT; CDR2 reads YNNKEL (reference sequence). The V end lost 1 base, the J end lost 2 bases, and 10 bases lay between the germline ends. The CDR3 has 15 residues. The DNA for the CDR3 is TGTGCCAGCAGCCAAGCAGGGTACTTCACAGATACGCAGTATTTT. Encoded protein: CASSQAGYFTDTQYF.

This clonotype occurred a few times. The chain combines TRBV4-1 with TRBJ1-4, with D tentatively TRBD1 (5 bases). The CDR3 contains 15 residues. Trimming cost V 4 bases and J 0 bases, with 9 bases left between them. Germline loops: CDR1 MGHRA, CDR2 YSYEKL. CDR3 amino acids: CASSRGVTTNEKLFF. Here the CDR3 DNA reads TGCGCCAGCAGCCGAGGGGTAACAACTAATGAAAAACTGTTTTTT.

This clonotype was seen more than once but under ten times. The rearrangement joins TRBV10-3 to TRBJ1-2, with TRBD1 matching over 9 bases. CDR3 length equals 15 residues. V lost 3 bases and J lost 8; bases outside the gene matches: 10. Per germline, CDR1 ENHRY and CDR2 SYGVKD. CDR3 residues: CAISDLGQGLEGYTF. The CDR3 DNA follows: TGTGCCATCAGTGACCTGGGACAGGGACTGGAGGGCTACACCTTC.

The genes are TRBV9 and TRBJ2-2, with 12 bases lining up with TRBD2. Germline CDR1 is SGDLS and CDR2 is YYNGEE. CDR3 size: 17 residues. V dropped 0 bases and J dropped 6; count of bases not matched to a gene: 6. Written as DNA, the CDR3 is TGTGCCAGCAGCGTAGCTACTAGCGGGAGGATCTCCGGGGAGCTGTTTTTT. It specifies CASSVATSGRISGELFF.

The genes are TRBV20-1 and TRBJ1-4, with no clear D. Germline assignment: CDR1 DFQATT and CDR2 SNEGSKA (reference sequence). The CDR3 is 15 amino acids. Trimming removed 4 bases from V and 7 bases from J, with 19 bases in between. The CDR3 sequence is CSATRSGPSREKLFF. As DNA, the CDR3 is TGCAGTGCTACCCGGTCAGGACCCAGTCGTGAAAAACTGTTTTTT.

This clonotype appeared once. This sequence joins TRBV7-8 and TRBJ1-2; the D is unclear. The CDR3 sequence is 14 residues long. Germline CDR1 and CDR2: SGHVS and FQNEAQ. The V and J ends lost 1 base and 4 bases respectively, with 10 bases between them. CDR3 sequence: CASSLDPVGYGYTF. CDR3 nucleotides: TGTGCCAGCAGCTTAGATCCGGTGGGCTATGGCTACACCTTC.

This chain joins TRBV20-1 and TRBJ1-6; possible D gene TRBD1, 5 bases. CDR1 and CDR2 (germline): DFQATT, SNEGSKA (reference sequence). V dropped 6 bases and J dropped 5 bases, with 17 bases sitting between them. The CDR3 consists of 15 residues. The CDR3 DNA is TGCAGTGCGGCCCGGGACGCGACCCATAATTCACCCCTCCACTTT. It translates to CSAARDATHNSPLHF.

V and J are TRBV30 and TRBJ2-3; no clear D. The CDR3 is 13 residues long. With 5 bases removed from V and 1 base from J, the gap between germline ends came to 10 bases. Germline-derived CDR1 and CDR2 are GTSNPN and SVGIG (reference sequence). CDR3 DNA: TGTGCCTGGGGCCTTCGGGGCACAGATACGCAGTATTTT. Amino acid sequence: CAWGLRGTDTQYF. Variable domain in full (rest from reference TRBV30 and TRBJ2-3): SQTIHQWPATLVQPVGSPLSLECTVEGTSNPNLYWYRQAAGRGLQLLFYSVGIGQISSEVPQNLSASRPQDRQFILSSKKLLLSDSGFYLCAWGLRGTDTQYFGPGTRLTVL.

The chain recombines TRBV7-9 with TRBJ2-7; TRBD2 matches 11 bases. CDR1 is SEHNR and CDR2 is FQNEAQ in the germline V gene (reference sequence). This CDR3 has 15 residues. V trimming: 5 bases; J trimming: 1 base; junction bases outside the gene matches: 4. The CDR3 region has the DNA TGTGCCAGCAGCAGGGGACTAGCGGTGTCCTACGAGCAGTACGTC. This codes for CASSRGLAVSYEQYV.